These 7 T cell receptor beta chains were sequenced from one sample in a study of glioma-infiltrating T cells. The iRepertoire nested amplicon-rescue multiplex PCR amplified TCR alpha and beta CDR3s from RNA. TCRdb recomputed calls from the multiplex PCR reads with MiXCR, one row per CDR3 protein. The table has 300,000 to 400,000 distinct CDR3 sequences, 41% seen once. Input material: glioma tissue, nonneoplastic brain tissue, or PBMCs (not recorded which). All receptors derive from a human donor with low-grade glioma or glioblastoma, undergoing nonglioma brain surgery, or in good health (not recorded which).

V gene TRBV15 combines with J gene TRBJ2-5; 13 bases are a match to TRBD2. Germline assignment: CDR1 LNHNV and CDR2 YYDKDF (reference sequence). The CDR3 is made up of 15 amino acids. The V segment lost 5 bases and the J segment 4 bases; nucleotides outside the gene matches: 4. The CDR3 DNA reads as TGTGCCACCAGCGGACTAGCGGGAGCCCCAGAGACCCAGTACTTC. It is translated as CATSGLAGAPETQYF.

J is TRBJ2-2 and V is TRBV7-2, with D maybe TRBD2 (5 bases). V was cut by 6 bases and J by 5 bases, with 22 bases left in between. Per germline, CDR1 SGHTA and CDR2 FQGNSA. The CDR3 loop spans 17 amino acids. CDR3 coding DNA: TGTGCCAGCAGTGAAACCCCGGGGTTTATGTTAACCGGGGAGCTGTTTTTT. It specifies CASSETPGFMLTGELFF.

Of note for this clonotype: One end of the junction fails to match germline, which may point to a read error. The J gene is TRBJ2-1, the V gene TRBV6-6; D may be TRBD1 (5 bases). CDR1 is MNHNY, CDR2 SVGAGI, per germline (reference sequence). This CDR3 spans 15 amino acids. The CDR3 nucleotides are TGTGCCAGCAGTTACTCGTTAGGGGATAGGAATGAGCAGCTCTTC. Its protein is CASSYSLGDRNEQLF.

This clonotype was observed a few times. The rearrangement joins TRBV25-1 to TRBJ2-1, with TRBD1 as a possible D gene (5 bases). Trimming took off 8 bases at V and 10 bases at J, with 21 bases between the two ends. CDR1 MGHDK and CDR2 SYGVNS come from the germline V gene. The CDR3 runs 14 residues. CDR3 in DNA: TGTGCCAGCGCCCAGGGCGCCGGAGCAGGCGAGCAGTTCTTC. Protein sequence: CASAQGAGAGEQFF.

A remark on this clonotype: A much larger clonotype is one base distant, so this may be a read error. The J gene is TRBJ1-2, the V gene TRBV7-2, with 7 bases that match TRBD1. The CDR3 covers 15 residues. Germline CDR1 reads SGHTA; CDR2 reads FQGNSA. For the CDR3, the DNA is TGTGCCATCAGCTTAGCACCGCAGGGGGGAAATGGCTACACCTTC. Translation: CAISLAPQGGNGYTF.

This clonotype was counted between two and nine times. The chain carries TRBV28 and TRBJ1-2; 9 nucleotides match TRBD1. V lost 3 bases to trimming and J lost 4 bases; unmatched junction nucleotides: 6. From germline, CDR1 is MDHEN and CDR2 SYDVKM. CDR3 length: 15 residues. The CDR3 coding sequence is TGTGCCAGCAGTTTTTATCAACAGGGGGCCTATGGCTACACCTTC. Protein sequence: CASSFYQQGAYGYTF.

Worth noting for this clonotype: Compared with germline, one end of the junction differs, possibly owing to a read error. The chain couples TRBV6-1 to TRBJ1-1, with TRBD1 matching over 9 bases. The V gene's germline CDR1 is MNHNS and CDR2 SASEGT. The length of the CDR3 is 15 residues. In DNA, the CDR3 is TGTGCCATCAGTGCGACCGGACAGGGGAGCACTGAAGCTTTCTTT. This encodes CAISATGQGSTEAFF.